This T cell receptor (beta chain) was captured in a study of a mutant IDH1 vaccine in newly diagnosed glioma. Study as a whole: Radiotherapy alone preceded vaccination by 4-6 weeks; alternatively, vaccination started with temozolomide cycles. Study-wide results and limits: Pseudoprogression showed no apparent link to changes in top peripheral T cell clonotypes.

CDR1 is SGHRS, CDR2 YFSETQ, per germline. The CDR3 totals 16 residues. V shed 4 bases, J shed 2 bases, and the junction held 6 bases outside the gene matches. Sequenced by immunoSEQ multiplex PCR; TCRdb stores in-frame clones only, minus some. The table lists more than 25,000 clones, 79% of them singletons, with approximately 8.5% in the top ten. Comment on this clone: The target antigen is unknown.

Time point here: week 35, safety follow-up. Every vaccine dose comprised 300 ug of mutant IDH1 20-mer peptide plus topical imiquimod. Patients had eight vaccinations, in weeks 1, 3, 5, 7, 11, 15, 19 and 23. Astrocytomas that were new, WHO grade 3 or 4, IDH1-mutant and ATRX-lost were present in the donors. The sequenced sample was PBMCs, obtained from a glioma patient whose treatment included an IDH1 peptide vaccine. This TCR was sampled from a woman aged 25-40 years with glioma. Some clones in this sample may be carry-over from other donors' samples. The V gene is TRBV5-1, the J gene TRBJ2-2, with 9 bases lining up with TRBD1. This CDR3 reads CASSGGTGTNTGELFF. The DNA for the CDR3 is TGCGCCAGCAGCGGGGGGACAGGGACCAACACCGGGGAGCTGTTTTTT. The whole variable domain, filled in from reference TRBV5-1 and TRBJ2-2, reads KAGVTQTPRYLIKTRGQQVTLSCSPISGHRSVSWYQQTPGQGLQFLFEYFSETQRNKGNFPGRFSGRQFSNSRSEMNVSTLELGDSALYLCASSGGTGTNTGELFFGEGSRLTVL.